This T cell receptor beta chain was sequenced during a study of blood T cell repertoires in COVID-19. Overall study context: Spain, Italy and the United States supplied samples that represented acute and convalescent COVID-19. T cells, B-cell-depleted T cells, or PBMCs provided the cDNA or gDNA that served as material.

Repertoires were generated with immunoSEQ multiplex PCR, while TCRdb's copy carries only in-frame clones and drops some. The table has some 250,000 clones, approximately 86% seen once. The CDR3 runs to 14 residues. CDR1 and CDR2 from the germline V gene are LNHDA and SQIVND (reference sequence). J lost 7 bases, V lost 3 bases, and 6 bases had no gene match. Input material: peripheral blood. This sequence was found in a human donor in a cohort sampled during active COVID-19. V and J are TRBV19 and TRBJ2-1; 7 bases are shared with TRBD2. The CDR3 loop is CASSMLRERNEQFF. The DNA of the CDR3 is TGTGCCAGTAGTATGTTGCGGGAGCGGAATGAGCAGTTCTTC.